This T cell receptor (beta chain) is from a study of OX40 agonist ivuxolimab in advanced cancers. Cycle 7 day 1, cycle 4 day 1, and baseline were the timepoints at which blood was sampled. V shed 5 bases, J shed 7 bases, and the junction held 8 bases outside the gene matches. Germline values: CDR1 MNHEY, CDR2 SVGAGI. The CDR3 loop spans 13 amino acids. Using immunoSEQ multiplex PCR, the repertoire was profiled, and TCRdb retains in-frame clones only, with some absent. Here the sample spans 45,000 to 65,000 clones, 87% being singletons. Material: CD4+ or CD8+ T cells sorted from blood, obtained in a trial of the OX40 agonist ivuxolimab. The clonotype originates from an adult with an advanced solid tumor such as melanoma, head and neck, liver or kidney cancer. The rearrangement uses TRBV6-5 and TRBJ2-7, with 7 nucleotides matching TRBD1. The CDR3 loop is CASSTGTVGEQYF. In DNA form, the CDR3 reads TGTGCCAGCAGTACCGGGACAGTGGGAGAGCAGTACTTC.